The clone carrying this T cell receptor beta chain was recorded many times. Its target is unknown. The data were obtained in a study of CD8 T cells in ankylosing spondylitis. In making TCR beta libraries, quantitative 5'-RACE with molecular barcodes was used. Using its own MiXCR run on the 5' RACE reads, TCRdb lists one record per CDR3 protein. The table shows 200,000 to 250,000 distinct CDR3 sequences, with about 6.7% occurring only once. V shed 6 bases and J shed 3 bases, with 14 bases lying between them. The germline CDR1 and CDR2 sequences are MNHNS and SASEGT. This CDR3 spans 14 amino acids. Whole-study findings and limits: For ankylosing spondylitis blood, a TCR beta motif of 7 or 8 highly homologous variants appeared characteristic. A CD8+ phenotype characterized the disease-linked clones, which were relatively rare in peripheral blood. Reported data indicate significant enrichment of disease-linked clones within matched ankylosing spondylitis synovial fluid.

Source material: blood, either unsorted or a sorted T cell fraction (not recorded which). The TCR comes from a male donor with ankylosing spondylitis. The chain uses TRBV6-1 and TRBJ2-5; no clear D. For the CDR3, the DNA is TGTGCCAGCAGCCGGCTTCGAGCAGAAGAGACCCAGTACTTC. Translation: CASSRLRAEETQYF.